Sequencing of this T cell receptor (beta chain) was carried out in a study of T cell repertoires in cytomegalovirus infection. Study overall: Indications came from public TCR beta signatures; they pointed to CMV infection and to a matching HLA type. Study-wide points: It was HLA-C-restricted CMV-specific TCR beta clonotypes that dominated the response ex vivo. Frequencies of public TCR beta families were cumulated, and this identified carriers of CMV plus the relevant HLA.

Between the trimmed V and J ends, which lost 4 bases and 4 bases, there was a span of 16 bases. Germline loops: CDR1 MGHRA, CDR2 YSYEKL. The CDR3 spans 16 residues. TCRdb re-called the reads with MiXCR, one entry per CDR3 protein. The profile shows almost 550,000 distinct CDR3 sequences, 16% of them singletons. With respect to this clonotype: The target antigen is unknown. A clone one base away is much larger, so this may be a read error.

Sequences were obtained from CD8+ T cells from PBMCs. The TCR originated in a human donor in good health (CMV status not recorded). Some clones in this sample may be carry-over from other donors' samples. This chain connects TRBV4-1 to TRBJ2-2, with D possibly being TRBD2 (6 bases). CDR3 DNA sequence: TGCGCCAGCAGCCGAGATCCGAGGACTACCACCGGGGAGCTGTTTTTT. It encodes CASSRDPRTTTGELFF.